The clone carrying this T cell receptor (beta chain) was seen at least ten times. Antigen unknown. There were healthy Caucasian individuals from Russia, aged roughly 6 to 95, serving as donors. This entry comes from a study of blood T cells in healthy people across ages. Overall study results and limits: Long-lived and aged donors differed, with more naive CD4+ cells and higher diversity in the long-lived.

A sample-barcoded 5' primer and a J-beta primer mix were used in a second PCR of about 7 to 12 cycles. Each TCR beta cDNA got a 12-nucleotide random molecular identifier. Each CDR3 protein is one row after TCRdb ran MiXCR on the 5' RACE reads. The table lists 850,000 or so distinct CDR3 sequences, less than 35% of them singletons, with roughly 17% in the top ten. The sample consisted of blood. This sequence originates from a woman older than 75 in good health.

The CDR3 is CASSLTDYEQFF. DNA of the CDR3: TGTGCCAGCAGCTTAACGGACTATGAGCAGTTCTTC. The chain has TRBV5-6 and TRBJ2-1; TRBD2 might be the D (5 bases). Germline-derived CDR1 and CDR2 are SGHDT and YYEEEE. With 2 bases removed from V and 8 bases from J, the gap between germline ends came to 8 bases. The CDR3 runs to 12 residues.